The 18 T cell receptor beta chains given below trace back to one sample, sequenced in a study of technical replicates of blood from four donors. Data came from immunoSEQ multiplex PCR; TCRdb stores just in-frame clones and leaves some out. The sample has about 83,000 clones, 90% to 95% seen once. The sequencing input was T cells isolated from PBMCs. These receptors were taken from a human donor in good health.

The chain combines TRBV5-6 with TRBJ2-3; a weak D match, TRBD2 (5 bases). Germline values: CDR1 SGHDT, CDR2 YYEEEE. This CDR3 contains 15 residues. With 0 bases removed from V and 4 bases from J, the gap between germline ends came to 12 bases. CDR3 bases: TGTGCCAGCAGCTTGGGCGGCGGGTTAGCAGATACGCAGTATTTT. Translated: CASSLGGGLADTQYF. Full variable domain (remainder filled in from reference TRBV5-6 and TRBJ2-3): DAGVTQSPTHLIKTRGQQVTLRCSPKSGHDTVSWYQQALGQGPQFIFQYYEEEERQRGNFPDRFSGHQFPNYSSELNVNALLLGDSALYLCASSLGGGLADTQYFGPGTRLTVL.

This clone was seen just once. J is TRBJ1-2 and V is TRBV11-2, with D unclear. This CDR3 comprises 11 residues. Germline V gene lookup returns CDR1 SGHAT and CDR2 FQNNGV. V lost 3 bases and J lost 4, with 3 bases in between. DNA of the CDR3: TGTGCCAGCAGCTTCGGCTATGGCTACACCTTC. Translation gives CASSFGYGYTF.

This clone came up once. The rearrangement joins TRBV5-1 to TRBJ2-3; a possible D gene is TRBD2 (5 bases). V was shortened by 4 bases and J by 0 bases, with 9 bases between the two germline ends. CDR1 is SGHRS, CDR2 YFSETQ, per germline. The CDR3 contains 14 residues. The CDR3 reads CASSAGPSTDTQYF. The CDR3 region has the DNA TGCGCCAGCAGCGCGGGCCCTAGCACAGATACGCAGTATTTT.

This clone is a singleton in its sample. V and J are TRBV5-4 and TRBJ1-1; weak D call: TRBD1 (5 bases). The CDR3 is 15 amino acids. CDR1 is SGHNT and CDR2 is YYREEE in the germline V gene (reference sequence). The V end was cut by 1 base, the J end by 3 bases, with 13 bases between. CDR3 bases: TGTGCCAGCAGCTTGCCAACAGCGGGGCACACTGAAGCTTTCTTT. Its translation: CASSLPTAGHTEAFF.

J is TRBJ2-5 and V is TRBV5-1, with 11 bases matching TRBD1. With V trimmed by 10 bases and J by 4 bases, 9 bases remained unmatched. Germline V gives CDR1 SGHRS, CDR2 YFSETQ. The CDR3 consists of 14 residues. This CDR3 reads CASLRDRGGETQYF. In nucleotides, the CDR3 is TGCGCCTCTCTACGGGACAGGGGGGGAGAGACCCAGTACTTC.

The genes are TRBV5-8 and TRBJ2-3, with TRBD1 matching over 9 bases. V shed 3 bases and J 6 bases; nucleotides not matched to a gene: 14. The CDR3 covers 17 residues. The germline gives CDR1 SGHTS, CDR2 YDEGEE. In DNA form, the CDR3 reads TGTGCCAGCAGCTCAGCCCCCGGGACAGGGTCCCCGGATACGCAGTATTTT. Protein sequence: CASSSAPGTGSPDTQYF.

This clone was counted a single time. The chain is built from TRBV9 and TRBJ1-1, with 7 bases identical to TRBD1. Germline V gives CDR1 SGDLS, CDR2 YYNGEE. V dropped 0 bases and J dropped 3; count of bases not matched to a gene: 17. The CDR3 is 19 amino acids. CDR3 sequence (DNA): TGTGCCAGCAGCGTAGATTCCGGTCCTAAGGACAGGTTGGACACTGAAGCTTTCTTT. This encodes CASSVDSGPKDRLDTEAFF.

The chain couples TRBV5-6 to TRBJ1-2, with 9 positions matching TRBD1. Per germline, CDR1 SGHDT and CDR2 YYEEEE. V trimming: 4 bases; J trimming: 3 bases; junction bases outside the gene matches: 4. CDR3 length: 14 amino acids. CDR3 sequence reads: CASSGTGTHYGYTF. CDR3 bases: TGTGCCAGCAGCGGGACAGGGACCCACTATGGCTACACCTTC.

J is TRBJ2-1 and V is TRBV5-1; 9 nucleotides align to TRBD2. Per germline, CDR1 SGHRS and CDR2 YFSETQ. The CDR3 loop spans 15 amino acids. After removal of 0 bases from V and 11 bases from J, the junction contained 9 bases not matched to a gene. The chain's CDR3 is CASSLGASGAAKQFF. CDR3 nucleotides: TGCGCCAGCAGCTTGGGGGCTAGCGGGGCTGCAAAGCAGTTCTTC.

This chain connects TRBV5-1 to TRBJ2-5; 12 nucleotides agree with TRBD2. Trimming cost V 0 bases and J 5 bases; bases outside gene matches: 5. Looked up from germline, CDR1 is SGHRS and CDR2 is YFSETQ. The CDR3 contains 16 residues. The DNA for the CDR3 is TGCGCCAGCAGCTTGGTTCCTAGCGGGGGGGGCGAGACCCAGTACTTC. This gives the protein CASSLVPSGGGETQYF.

CDR3 protein: CASSLWTANTEAFF. CDR3 coding DNA: TGCGCCAGCAGCTTATGGACAGCGAACACTGAAGCTTTCTTT. The chain carries TRBV5-1 and TRBJ1-1, with D possibly being TRBD1 (6 bases). The germline CDR1 and CDR2 sequences are SGHRS and YFSETQ. The V end lost 2 bases, the J end lost 1 base, and 9 bases lay between the germline ends. The CDR3 consists of 14 residues. Full variable domain (outside the CDR3, taken from reference TRBV5-1 and TRBJ1-1): KAGVTQTPRYLIKTRGQQVTLSCSPISGHRSVSWYQQTPGQGLQFLFEYFSETQRNKGNFPGRFSGRQFSNSRSEMNVSTLELGDSALYLCASSLWTANTEAFFGQGTRLTVV.

The chain carries TRBV14 and TRBJ1-1; TRBD1 might be the D (6 bases). CDR1 and CDR2 from the germline V gene are SGHDN and FVKESK. The CDR3 length is 16 residues. Deletions cut 0 bases from V and 1 base from J, with 12 bases between. The chain's CDR3 is CASSQDRDIGNTEAFF. In DNA form, the CDR3 reads TGTGCCAGCAGCCAAGATAGGGACATCGGGAACACTGAAGCTTTCTTT.

This chain uses TRBV29-1 with TRBJ2-7; 7 nucleotides line up with TRBD1. CDR1 is SQVTM, CDR2 ANQGSEA, per germline. The CDR3 spans 14 residues. V was clipped by 6 bases and J by 4 bases; unmatched bases: 12. For the CDR3, the DNA is TGCAGCGTGGGGAAGGTGGGGACAGCTTACGAGCAGTACTTC. Protein product: CSVGKVGTAYEQYF.

This chain links TRBV2 with TRBJ2-1, with 8 bases lining up with TRBD1. CDR3 length equals 17 residues. Germline trimming cut 8 bases from V and 1 base from J; bases unmatched to any gene: 13. Germline V CDR1 and CDR2: SNHLY, FYNNEI. CDR3 residues: CASFGQGSSKSYNEQFF. Written as DNA, the CDR3 is TGTGCCAGCTTTGGACAGGGCTCCAGTAAATCCTACAATGAGCAGTTCTTC.

This clone was picked up a small number of times. The CDR3 sequence is CASRKEDIWNQPQHF. Written as DNA, the CDR3 is TGTGCCAGCAGGAAGGAAGACATATGGAATCAGCCCCAGCATTTT. This sequence joins TRBV6-1 and TRBJ1-5; no definite D call. Trimming left V 6 bases short and J 4 bases short, with 16 bases between. CDR1 and CDR2 from the germline V gene are MNHNS and SASEGT. The CDR3 is 15 amino acids.

The chain recombines TRBV28 with TRBJ2-1, with 9 nucleotides matching TRBD2. The CDR3 loop spans 16 amino acids. The germline V gene has CDR1 MDHEN and CDR2 SYDVKM. The ends lost 4 bases at V and 7 bases at J; junction bases unmatched: 11. The CDR3 DNA reads as TGTGCCAGCAGTTCCCTGACTAGCGGAGGGCGGAATGAGCAGTTCTTC. This sequence encodes CASSSLTSGGRNEQFF.

The V call is TRBV2, the J call TRBJ2-7; perhaps TRBD2 as D (5 bases). Germline CDR1 reads SNHLY; CDR2 reads FYNNEI. V was pared by 10 bases and J by 2 bases, with 18 bases between. This CDR3 contains 14 residues. Here the CDR3 reads CAIDEGSSPYEQYF. The CDR3 bases are TGTGCCATAGATGAAGGGAGCAGCCCCTACGAGCAGTACTTC.

The chain links TRBV6-5 to TRBJ2-7; D is uncertain. The CDR3 is 13 amino acids. V gave up 2 bases and J gave up 6 bases, with 11 bases separating them. CDR1 is MNHEY and CDR2 is SVGAGI in the germline V gene. CDR3 in amino acids: CASSYDGVSEQYF. CDR3 nucleotides: TGTGCCAGCAGTTACGACGGAGTATCCGAGCAGTACTTC.